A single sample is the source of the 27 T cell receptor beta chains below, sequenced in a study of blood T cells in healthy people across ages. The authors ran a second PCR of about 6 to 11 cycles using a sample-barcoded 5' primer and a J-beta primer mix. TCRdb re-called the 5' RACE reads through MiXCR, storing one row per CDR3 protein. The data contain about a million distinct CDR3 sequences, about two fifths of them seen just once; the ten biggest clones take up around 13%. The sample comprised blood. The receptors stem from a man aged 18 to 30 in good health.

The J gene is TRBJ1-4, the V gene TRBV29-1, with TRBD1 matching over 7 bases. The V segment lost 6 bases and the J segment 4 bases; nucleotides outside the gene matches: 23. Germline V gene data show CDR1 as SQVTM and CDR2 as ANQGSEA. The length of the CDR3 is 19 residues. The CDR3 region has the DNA TGCAGCGTGGGAGACAGGGCCGGATTCACTGACACTCATAATGAAAAACTGTTTTTT. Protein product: CSVGDRAGFTDTHNEKLFF. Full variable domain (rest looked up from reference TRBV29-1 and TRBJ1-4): SAVISQKPSRDICQRGTSLTIQCQVDSQVTMMFWYRQQPGQSLTLIATANQGSEATYESGFVIDKFPISRPNLTFSTLTVSNMSPEDSSIYLCSVGDRAGFTDTHNEKLFFGSGTQLSVL.

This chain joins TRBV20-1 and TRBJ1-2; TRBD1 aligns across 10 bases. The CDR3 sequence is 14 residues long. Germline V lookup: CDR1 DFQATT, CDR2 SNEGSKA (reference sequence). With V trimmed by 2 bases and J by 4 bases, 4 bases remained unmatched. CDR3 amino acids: CSARSGTGVYGYTF. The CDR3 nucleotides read TGCAGTGCTAGATCCGGGACAGGGGTCTATGGCTACACCTTC.

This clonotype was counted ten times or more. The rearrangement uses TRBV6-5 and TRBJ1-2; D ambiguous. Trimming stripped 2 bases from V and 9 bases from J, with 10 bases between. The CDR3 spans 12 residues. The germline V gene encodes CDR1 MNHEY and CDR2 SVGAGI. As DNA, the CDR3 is TGTGCCAGCAGTTACGTGGGGAGTAGCTACACCTTC. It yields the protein CASSYVGSSYTF.

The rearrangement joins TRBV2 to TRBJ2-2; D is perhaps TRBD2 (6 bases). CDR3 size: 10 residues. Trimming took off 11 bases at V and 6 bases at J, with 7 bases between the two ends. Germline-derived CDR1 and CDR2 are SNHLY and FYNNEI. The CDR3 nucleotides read TGTGCCGGCGGGGCCGGGGAGCTGTTTTTT. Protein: CAGGAGELFF.

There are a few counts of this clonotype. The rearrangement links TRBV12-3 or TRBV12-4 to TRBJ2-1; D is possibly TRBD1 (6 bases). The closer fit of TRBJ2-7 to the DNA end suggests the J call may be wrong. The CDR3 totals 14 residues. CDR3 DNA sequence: TGTGCCAGCAGTTTTCAGACAGGCGACAATGAGCAGTACTTC. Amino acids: CASSFQTGDNEQYF.

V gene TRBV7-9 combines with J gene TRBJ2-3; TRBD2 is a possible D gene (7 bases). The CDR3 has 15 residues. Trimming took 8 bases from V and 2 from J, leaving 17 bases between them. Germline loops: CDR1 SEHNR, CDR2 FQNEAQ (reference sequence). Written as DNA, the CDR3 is TGTGCCAGCTCGAGAGGGGGGGGAAACACAGATACGCAGTATTTT. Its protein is CASSRGGGNTDTQYF.

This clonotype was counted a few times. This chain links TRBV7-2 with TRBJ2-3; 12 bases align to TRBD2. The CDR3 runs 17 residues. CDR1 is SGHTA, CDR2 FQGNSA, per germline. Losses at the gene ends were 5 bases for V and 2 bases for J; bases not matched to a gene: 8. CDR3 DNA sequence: TGTGCCAGCAGCACCCGGGGACTAGCGGGCTACACAGATACGCAGTATTTT. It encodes CASSTRGLAGYTDTQYF.

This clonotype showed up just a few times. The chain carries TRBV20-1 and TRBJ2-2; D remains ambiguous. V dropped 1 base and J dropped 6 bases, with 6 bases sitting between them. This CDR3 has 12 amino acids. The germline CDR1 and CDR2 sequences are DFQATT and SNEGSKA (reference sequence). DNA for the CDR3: TGCAGTGCTAGAGGGGTGTCCGGGGAGCTGTTTTTT. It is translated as CSARGVSGELFF.

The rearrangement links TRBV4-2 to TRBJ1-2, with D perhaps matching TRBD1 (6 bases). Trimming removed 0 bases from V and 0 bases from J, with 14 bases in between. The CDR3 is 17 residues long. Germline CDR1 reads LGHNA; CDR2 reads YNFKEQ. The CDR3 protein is CASSQENRGGANYGYTF. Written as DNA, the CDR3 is TGTGCCAGCAGCCAAGAAAATAGAGGGGGGGCTAACTATGGCTACACCTTC.

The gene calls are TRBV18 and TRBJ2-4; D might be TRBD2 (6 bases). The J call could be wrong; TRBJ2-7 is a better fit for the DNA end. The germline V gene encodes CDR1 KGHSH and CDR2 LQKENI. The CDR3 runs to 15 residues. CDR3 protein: CASSPPGGLAYEQYF. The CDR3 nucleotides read TGTGCCAGCTCACCACCAGGAGGGCTTGCCTACGAGCAGTACTTC.

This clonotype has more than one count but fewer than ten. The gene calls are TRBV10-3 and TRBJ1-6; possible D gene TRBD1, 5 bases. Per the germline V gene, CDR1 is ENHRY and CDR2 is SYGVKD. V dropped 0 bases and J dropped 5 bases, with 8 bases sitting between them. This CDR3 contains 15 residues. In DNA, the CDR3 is TGTGCCATCAGTGAGTCGACAGACGATAATTCACCCCTCCACTTT. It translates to CAISESTDDNSPLHF.

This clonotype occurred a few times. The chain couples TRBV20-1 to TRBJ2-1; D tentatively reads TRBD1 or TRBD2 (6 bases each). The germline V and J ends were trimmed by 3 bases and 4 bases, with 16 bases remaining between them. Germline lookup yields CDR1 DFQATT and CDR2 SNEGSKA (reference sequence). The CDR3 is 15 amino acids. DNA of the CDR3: TGCAGTGCTAGCCCGCGAGGGGGGTATTACAATGAGCAGTTCTTC. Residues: CSASPRGGYYNEQFF.

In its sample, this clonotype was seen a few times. The CDR3 DNA follows: TGTGCCAGCAGCGGATCCATCGAGGGGACTGAAGCTTTCTTT. This sequence encodes CASSGSIEGTEAFF. V gene TRBV9 combines with J gene TRBJ1-1, with D maybe TRBD1 (5 bases). This CDR3 has 14 amino acids. Looked up from germline, CDR1 is SGDLS and CDR2 is YYNGEE. V shed 3 bases and J shed 5 bases, with 14 bases lying between them.

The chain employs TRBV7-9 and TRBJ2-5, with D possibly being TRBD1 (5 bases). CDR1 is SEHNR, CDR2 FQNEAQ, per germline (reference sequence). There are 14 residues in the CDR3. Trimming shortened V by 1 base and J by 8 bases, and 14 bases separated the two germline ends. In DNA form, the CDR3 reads TGTGCCAGCAGCTTAGGAGTCCAGGGTGGAACCCAGTACTTC. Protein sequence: CASSLGVQGGTQYF.

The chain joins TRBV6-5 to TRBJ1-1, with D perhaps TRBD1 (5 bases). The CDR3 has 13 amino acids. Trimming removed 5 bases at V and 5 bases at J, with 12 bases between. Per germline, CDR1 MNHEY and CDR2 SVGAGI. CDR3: CASSPGPQTEAFF. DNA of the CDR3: TGTGCCAGCAGTCCGGGGCCCCAGACTGAAGCTTTCTTT.

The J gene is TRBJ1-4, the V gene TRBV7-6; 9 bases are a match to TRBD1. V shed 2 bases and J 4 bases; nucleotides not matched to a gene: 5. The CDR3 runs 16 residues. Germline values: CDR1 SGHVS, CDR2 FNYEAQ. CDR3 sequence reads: CASSLRPGQGNEKLFF. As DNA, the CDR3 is TGTGCCAGCAGCTTACGCCCGGGACAGGGTAATGAAAAACTGTTTTTT.

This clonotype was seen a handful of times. The CDR3, as DNA: TGTGCCAGCAGCGACTTCGGGGCCTCCGCGACCCAGTACTTC. It translates to CASSDFGASATQYF. The chain recombines TRBV6-1 with TRBJ2-5; D is possibly TRBD1 or TRBD2 (5 bases each). Per the germline V gene, CDR1 is MNHNS and CDR2 is SASEGT. The V gene lost 6 bases and the J gene lost 7 bases, with 18 bases spanning the gap. The CDR3 sequence is 14 residues long.

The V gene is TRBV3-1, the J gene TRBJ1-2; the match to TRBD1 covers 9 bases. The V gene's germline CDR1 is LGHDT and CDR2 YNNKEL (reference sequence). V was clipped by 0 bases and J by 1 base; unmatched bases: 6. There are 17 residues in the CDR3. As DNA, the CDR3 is TGTGCCAGCAGCCAAGAGGGACAGGGCCTTAGTAACTATGGCTACACCTTC. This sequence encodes CASSQEGQGLSNYGYTF.

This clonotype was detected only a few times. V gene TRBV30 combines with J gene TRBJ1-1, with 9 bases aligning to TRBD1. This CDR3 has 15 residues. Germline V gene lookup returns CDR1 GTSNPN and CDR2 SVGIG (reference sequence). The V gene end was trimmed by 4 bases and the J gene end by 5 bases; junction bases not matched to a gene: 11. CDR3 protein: CAWTRTRQGGTEAFF. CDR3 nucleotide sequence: TGTGCCTGGACCCGCACGAGACAGGGGGGAACTGAAGCTTTCTTT.

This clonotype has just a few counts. The CDR3 loop reads CASSNKGGTGGGLHTDTQYF. In nucleotides, the CDR3 is TGTGCCAGCAGCAACAAAGGGGGGACTGGCGGGGGGCTCCACACAGATACGCAGTATTTT. The rearrangement joins TRBV11-1 to TRBJ2-3, with TRBD2 matching 8 bases. CDR1 SGHAT and CDR2 FQDESV come from the germline V gene (reference sequence). With V trimmed by 5 bases and J by 2 bases, 21 bases remained unmatched. The CDR3 extends over 20 amino acids.

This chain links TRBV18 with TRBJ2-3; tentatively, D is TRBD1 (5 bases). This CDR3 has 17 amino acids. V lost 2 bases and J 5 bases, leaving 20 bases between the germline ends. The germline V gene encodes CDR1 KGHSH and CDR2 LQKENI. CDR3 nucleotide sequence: TGTGCCAGCTCACCAGGGCAGGGTTGGATCCCACAAGATACGCAGTATTTT. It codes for CASSPGQGWIPQDTQYF.

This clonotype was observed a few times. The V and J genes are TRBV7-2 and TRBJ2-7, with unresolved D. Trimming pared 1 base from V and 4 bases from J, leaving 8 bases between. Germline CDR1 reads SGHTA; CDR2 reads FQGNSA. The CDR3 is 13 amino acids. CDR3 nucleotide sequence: TGTGCCAGCAGCTTAGAGGTGAGGTACGAGCAGTACTTC. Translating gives CASSLEVRYEQYF.

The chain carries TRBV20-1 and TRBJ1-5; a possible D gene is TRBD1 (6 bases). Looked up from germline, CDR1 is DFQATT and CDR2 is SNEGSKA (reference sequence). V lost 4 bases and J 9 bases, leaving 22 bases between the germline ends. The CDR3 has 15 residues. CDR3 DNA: TGCAGTGCTATAGAGACTACAGGGCCAGTAGGGCCCCAGCATTTT. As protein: CSAIETTGPVGPQHF.

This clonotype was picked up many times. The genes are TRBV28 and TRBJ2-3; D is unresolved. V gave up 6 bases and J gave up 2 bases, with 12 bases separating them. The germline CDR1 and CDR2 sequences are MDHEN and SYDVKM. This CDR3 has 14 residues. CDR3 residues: CASSSPGSTDTQYF. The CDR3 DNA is TGTGCCAGCAGCTCCCCCGGTTCCACAGATACGCAGTATTTT. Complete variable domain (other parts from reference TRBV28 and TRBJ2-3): DVKVTQSSRYLVKRTGEKVFLECVQDMDHENMFWYRQDPGLGLRLIYFSYDVKMKEKGDIPEGYSVSREKKERFSLILESASTNQTSMYLCASSSPGSTDTQYFGPGTRLTVL.

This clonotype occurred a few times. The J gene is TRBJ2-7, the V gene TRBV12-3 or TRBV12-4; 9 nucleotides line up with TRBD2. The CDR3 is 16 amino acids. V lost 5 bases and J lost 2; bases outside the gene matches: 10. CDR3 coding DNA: TGTGCCAGCAGTCACAAGACTAGCGGTAATCCCTACGAGCAGTACTTC. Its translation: CASSHKTSGNPYEQYF.

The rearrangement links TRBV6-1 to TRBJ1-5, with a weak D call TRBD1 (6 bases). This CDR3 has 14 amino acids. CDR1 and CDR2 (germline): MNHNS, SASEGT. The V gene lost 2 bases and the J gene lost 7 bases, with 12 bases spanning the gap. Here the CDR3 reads CASSEQGRAQPQHF. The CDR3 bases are TGTGCCAGCAGTGAACAGGGGCGCGCCCAGCCCCAGCATTTT.

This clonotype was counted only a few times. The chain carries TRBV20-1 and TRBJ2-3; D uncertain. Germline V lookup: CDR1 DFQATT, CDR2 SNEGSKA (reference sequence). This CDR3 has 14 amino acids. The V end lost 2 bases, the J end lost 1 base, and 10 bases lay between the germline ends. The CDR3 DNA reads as TGCAGTGCTAGAAGTTCCCCGGGCACAGATACGCAGTATTTT. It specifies CSARSSPGTDTQYF.